This T cell receptor beta chain emerged from a study of blood T cell repertoires in COVID-19. Study background: The United States, Italy and Spain supplied acute and convalescent COVID-19 samples.

Measured with immunoSEQ multiplex PCR; TCRdb has only the in-frame clones, and not every one. The repertoire holds fewer than 650,000 clones, with 70% to 90% as singletons. Seattle patients were enrolled while actively infected and followed longitudinally. Per germline, CDR1 MNHNY and CDR2 SVGAGI (reference sequence). This CDR3 comprises 13 residues. With 8 bases removed from V and 3 bases from J, the gap between germline ends came to 13 bases. The chain is built from TRBV6-6 and TRBJ1-1; a possible D gene is TRBD1 (6 bases). The receptor was isolated from a woman in her 50s with COVID-19, enrolled during active disease. Material for sequencing was peripheral blood. DNA for the CDR3: TGTGCCAGCGGGAACAGGGAAGACACTGAAGCTTTCTTT. Its translation: CASGNREDTEAFF.